These T cell receptor beta chains were read from a single sample in a study of T cells after yellow fever vaccination. TCRdb redid the calling of the 5' RACE reads with MiXCR, one entry per CDR3 protein. The sample lists 110,000 or so distinct CDR3 sequences; around 6.7% were seen once. This material consisted of CD4+ T cells sorted from PBMCs, taken about 49 days after the first yellow fever vaccination. These receptors came from a man aged 18 to 35 who received the YFV17D yellow fever vaccine. Each CDR3 is given with its conserved first and last residue. D genes are given only for firm matches. Clone size is given as once, few, many, or a class for an expanded clone.

v_call	d_call	j_call	clone_size	cdr3_aa	cdr3_nt
TRBV5-5	.	TRBJ1-4	many	CASSLVGEKLFF	TGTGCCAGCAGCTTGGTCGGTGAAAAACTGTTTTTT
TRBV2	TRBD2	TRBJ2-3	many	CATTGTTRTDTQYF	TGTGCCACCACCGGGACTACCCGCACAGATACGCAGTATTTT
TRBV5-1	.	TRBJ2-7	many	CASSLEDRRDEQYF	TGCGCCAGCAGCTTGGAGGACAGGAGGGACGAGCAGTACTTC
TRBV12-3/TRBV12-4	TRBD1	TRBJ1-2	many	CASSLGQGDGYTF	TGTGCCAGCAGTCTCGGACAGGGCGATGGCTACACCTTC
TRBV24-1	.	TRBJ1-5	many	CATSDLLGRSYNQPQHF	TGTGCCACCAGTGATTTGCTAGGGCGGTCTTACAATCAGCCCCAGCATTTT
TRBV18	.	TRBJ2-3	few	CASSPRQSDTQYF	TGTGCCAGCTCACCAAGGCAGTCAGATACGCAGTATTTT
TRBV5-5	.	TRBJ1-1	many	CASSFEDTEAFF	TGTGCCAGCAGCTTTGAGGACACTGAAGCTTTCTTT
TRBV19	TRBD1	TRBJ1-1	few	CASSPDRENTEAFF	TGTGCCAGTAGTCCGGACAGGGAGAACACTGAAGCTTTCTTT
TRBV5-1	.	TRBJ1-6	many	CASSSLLGSPLHF	TGCGCCAGCAGCTCACTCTTAGGGTCACCCCTCCACTTT
TRBV10-1	.	TRBJ2-1	many	CASSDPGATLGNEQFF	TGCGCCAGCAGTGATCCCGGGGCCACCCTCGGGAATGAGCAGTTCTTC